This is a list of T cell receptor beta chains from one sample in a study of blood T cell repertoires in COVID-19. The repertoire was sequenced with immunoSEQ multiplex PCR; TCRdb's copy has only in-frame clones and lacks some. Of roughly 380,000 clones in the sample, around 85% were seen once. The sample taken for sequencing was peripheral blood. The source of these receptors is a woman aged 18-30 years with acute or convalescent COVID-19. Both conserved end residues are part of each CDR3. The D gene is left open where the match is weak. For some rows the clone size is stated as once, few or many, or as a class when expanded; others skip it.

TRBJ2-5	TRBV9	NA	TRBD2	CASSDTYPTLADEDQETQYF	TGTGCCAGCAGCGATACCTACCCCACCCTAGCGGACGAAGACCAAGAGACCCAGTACTTC
TRBJ2-5	TRBV10-1	NA	TRBD1	CASSDPTQGAKETQYF	TGCGCCAGCAGTGACCCGACCCAGGGGGCGAAGGAGACCCAGTACTTC
TRBJ2-5	TRBV5-1	few	TRBD1	CASSLELGQGGTQYF	TGCGCCAGCAGCTTGGAACTAGGACAGGGTGGGACCCAGTACTTC
TRBJ2-7	TRBV24-1	NA	TRBD2	CATSDSWGAGESKQYF	TGTGCCACCAGTGATTCCTGGGGAGCGGGAGAATCGAAGCAGTACTTC
TRBJ2-3	TRBV7-9	NA	NA	CASSYWGGAEYF	TGTGCCAGCAGCTACTGGGGGGGGGCAGAGTATTTT
TRBJ2-3	TRBV6-6	NA	NA	CASRGGARDTQYF	TGTGCCAGCAGGGGGGGTGCGAGAGATACGCAGTATTTT
TRBJ1-4	TRBV7-8	few	TRBD1	CASRGLRGQALDEKLFF	TGTGCCAGCAGAGGCCTCAGGGGGCAGGCGCTGGATGAAAAACTGTTTTTT
TRBJ1-1	TRBV21-1	few	NA	CAVGQTASTEAFF	TGTGCCGTGGGACAGACGGCCTCCACTGAAGCTTTCTTT
TRBJ1-3	TRBV7-2	NA	NA	CASSLERSRVDTIYF	TGTGCCAGCAGCTTAGAGCGGAGTAGAGTGGACACCATATATTTT
TRBJ1-6	TRBV5-1	NA	NA	CASSLDPRDTMSSYNSPLHF	TGCGCCAGCAGCTTGGACCCCCGGGACACCATGAGCTCCTATAATTCACCCCTCCACTTT
TRBJ2-5	TRBV4-2	once	TRBD2	CASSQRLAGLQETQYF	TGTGCCAGCAGCCAACGGCTAGCGGGGCTCCAAGAGACCCAGTACTTC
TRBJ1-6	TRBV7-9	NA	NA	CASSFPGSSPLHF	TGTGCCAGCAGCTTTCCGGGGAGTTCACCCCTCCACTTT
TRBJ1-5	TRBV18	NA	TRBD1	CASSPYDRGRTSNQPQHF	TGTGCCAGCTCACCGTACGACAGGGGGCGAACCAGCAATCAGCCCCAGCATTTT
TRBJ2-7	TRBV4-2	once	TRBD2	CASSQREGAGVFSYEQYF	TGTGCCAGCAGCCAACGAGAGGGAGCGGGAGTATTTTCCTACGAGCAGTACTTC
TRBJ1-1	TRBV9	NA	NA	CASSFRDGTEAFF	TGTGCCAGCAGCTTCAGGGATGGGACTGAAGCTTTCTTT
TRBJ2-5	TRBV7-3	NA	TRBD1	CASRSTGGFETQYF	TGTGCCAGCAGGTCGACAGGGGGCTTCGAGACCCAGTACTTC
TRBJ1-4	TRBV25-1	once	NA	CASSLDGATNEKLFF	TGTGCCAGCAGTCTGGACGGGGCAACTAATGAAAAACTGTTTTTT